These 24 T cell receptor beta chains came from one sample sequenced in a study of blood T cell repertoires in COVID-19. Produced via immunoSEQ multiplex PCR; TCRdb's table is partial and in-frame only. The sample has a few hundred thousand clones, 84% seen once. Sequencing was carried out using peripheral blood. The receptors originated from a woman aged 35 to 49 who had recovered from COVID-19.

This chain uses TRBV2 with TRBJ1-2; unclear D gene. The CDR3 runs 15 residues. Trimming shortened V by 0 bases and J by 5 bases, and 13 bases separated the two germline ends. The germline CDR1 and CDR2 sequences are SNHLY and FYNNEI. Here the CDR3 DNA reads TGTGCCAGCAGTGAAGCTACGACCCGCAGGTATGGCTACACCTTC. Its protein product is CASSEATTRRYGYTF.

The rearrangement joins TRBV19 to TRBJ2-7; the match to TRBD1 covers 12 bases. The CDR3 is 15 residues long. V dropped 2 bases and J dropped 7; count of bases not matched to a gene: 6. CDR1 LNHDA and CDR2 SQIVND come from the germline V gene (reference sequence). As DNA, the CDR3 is TGTGCCAGTAGTATACCGGGACAGGGGGCTGAAGAGCAGTACTTC. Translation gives CASSIPGQGAEEQYF.

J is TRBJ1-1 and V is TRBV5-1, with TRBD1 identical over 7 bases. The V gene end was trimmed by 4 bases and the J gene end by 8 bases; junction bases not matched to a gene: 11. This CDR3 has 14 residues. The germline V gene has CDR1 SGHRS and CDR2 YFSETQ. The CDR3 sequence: CASSTKQGTNEAFF. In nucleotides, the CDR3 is TGCGCCAGCAGCACAAAACAGGGGACGAACGAAGCTTTCTTT.

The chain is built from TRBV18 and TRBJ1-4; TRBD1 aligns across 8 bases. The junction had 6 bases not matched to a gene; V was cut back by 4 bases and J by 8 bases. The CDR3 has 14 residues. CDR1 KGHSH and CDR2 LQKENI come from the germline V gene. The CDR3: CASSRDRREEKLFF. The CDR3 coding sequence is TGTGCCAGCTCACGGGACAGGCGGGAGGAAAAACTGTTTTTT.

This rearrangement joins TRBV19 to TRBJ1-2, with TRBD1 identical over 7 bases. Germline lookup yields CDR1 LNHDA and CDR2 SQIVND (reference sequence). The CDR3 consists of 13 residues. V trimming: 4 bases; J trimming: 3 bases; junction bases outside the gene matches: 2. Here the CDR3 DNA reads TGTGCCAGTAGTACAGGGACAGACTATGGCTACACCTTC. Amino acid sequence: CASSTGTDYGYTF. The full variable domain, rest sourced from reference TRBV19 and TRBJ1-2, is DGGITQSPKYLFRKEGQNVTLSCEQNLNHDAMYWYRQDPGQGLRLIYYSQIVNDFQKGDIAEGYSVSREKKESFPLTVTSAQKNPTAFYLCASSTGTDYGYTFGSGTRLTVV.

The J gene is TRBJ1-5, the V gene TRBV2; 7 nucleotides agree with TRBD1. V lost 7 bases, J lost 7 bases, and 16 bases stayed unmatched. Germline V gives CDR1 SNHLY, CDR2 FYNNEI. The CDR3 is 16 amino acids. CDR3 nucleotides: TGTGCCAGCAAGGAGTTCGATTCAGGGGGTTGGCAGCCCCAGCATTTT. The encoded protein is CASKEFDSGGWQPQHF.

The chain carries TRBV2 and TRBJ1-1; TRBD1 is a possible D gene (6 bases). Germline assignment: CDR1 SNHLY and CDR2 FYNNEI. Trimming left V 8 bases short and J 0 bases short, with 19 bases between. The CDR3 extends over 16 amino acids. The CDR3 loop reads CASLRETGIMNTEAFF. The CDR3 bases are TGTGCCAGCTTACGCGAAACAGGGATCATGAACACTGAAGCTTTCTTT.

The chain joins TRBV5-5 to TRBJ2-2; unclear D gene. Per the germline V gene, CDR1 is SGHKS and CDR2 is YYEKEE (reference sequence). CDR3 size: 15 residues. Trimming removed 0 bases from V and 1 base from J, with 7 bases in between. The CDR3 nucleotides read TGTGCCAGCAGCTTGGCCCAGGTGAACACCGGGGAGCTGTTTTTT. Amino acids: CASSLAQVNTGELFF.

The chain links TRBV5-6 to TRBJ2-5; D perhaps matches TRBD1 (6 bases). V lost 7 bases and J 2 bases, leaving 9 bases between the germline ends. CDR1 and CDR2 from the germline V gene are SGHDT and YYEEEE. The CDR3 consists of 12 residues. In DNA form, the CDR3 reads TGTGCCAGCGGAGGACAGCAAGAGACCCAGTACTTC. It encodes CASGGQQETQYF.

Here the CDR3 DNA reads TGTGCCAGCGGTCGAACCCGGGACAGTGAAGCTTTCTTT. This sequence encodes CASGRTRDSEAFF. The chain has TRBV6-5 and TRBJ1-1, with 7 bases matching TRBD1. V shed 8 bases and J 7 bases; nucleotides not matched to a gene: 10. The CDR3 runs to 13 residues. In germline, CDR1 is MNHEY, CDR2 SVGAGI.

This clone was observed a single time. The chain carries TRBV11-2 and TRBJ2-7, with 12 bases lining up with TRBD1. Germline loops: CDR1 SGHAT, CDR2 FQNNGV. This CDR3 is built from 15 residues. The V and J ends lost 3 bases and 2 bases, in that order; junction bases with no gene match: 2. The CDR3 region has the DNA TGTGCCAGCAGCTTTGGGACAGGGGGCACCTACGAGCAGTACTTC. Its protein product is CASSFGTGGTYEQYF.

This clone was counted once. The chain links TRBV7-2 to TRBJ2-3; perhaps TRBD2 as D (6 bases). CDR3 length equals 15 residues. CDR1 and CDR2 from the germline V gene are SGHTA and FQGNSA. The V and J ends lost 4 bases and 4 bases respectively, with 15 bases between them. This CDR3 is CASSYIAEAADTQYF. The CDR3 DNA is TGTGCCAGCAGCTATATAGCGGAAGCCGCAGATACGCAGTATTTT.

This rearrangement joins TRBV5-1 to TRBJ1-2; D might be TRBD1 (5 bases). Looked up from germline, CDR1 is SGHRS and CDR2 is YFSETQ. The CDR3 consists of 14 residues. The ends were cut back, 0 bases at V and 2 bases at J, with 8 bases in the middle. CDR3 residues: CASSLVGGNYGYTF. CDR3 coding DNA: TGCGCCAGCAGCTTGGTGGGGGGGAACTATGGCTACACCTTC.

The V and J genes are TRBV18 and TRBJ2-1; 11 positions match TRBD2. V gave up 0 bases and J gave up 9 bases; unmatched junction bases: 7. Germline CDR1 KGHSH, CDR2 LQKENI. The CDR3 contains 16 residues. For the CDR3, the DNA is TGTGCCAGCTCACCACCGTCTAGCGGGGGGCCTGGTGAGCAGTTCTTC. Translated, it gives CASSPPSSGGPGEQFF.

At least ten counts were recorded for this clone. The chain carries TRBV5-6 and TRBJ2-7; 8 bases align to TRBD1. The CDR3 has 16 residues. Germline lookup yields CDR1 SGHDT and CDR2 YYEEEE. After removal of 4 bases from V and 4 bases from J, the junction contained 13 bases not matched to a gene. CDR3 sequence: CASSLEQGALVYEQYF. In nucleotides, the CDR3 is TGTGCCAGCAGCCTCGAGCAGGGGGCACTCGTTTACGAGCAGTACTTC.

CDR3 in amino acids: CASSLTGGLGTEAFF. CDR3 nucleotide sequence: TGCGCCAGCAGCCTTACAGGGGGCTTAGGGACTGAAGCTTTCTTT. The J gene is TRBJ1-1, the V gene TRBV4-3; 9 nucleotides line up with TRBD1. CDR1 is LGHNA and CDR2 is YSLEER in the germline V gene. V lost 4 bases, J lost 5 bases, and 8 bases stayed unmatched. The CDR3 is 15 amino acids.

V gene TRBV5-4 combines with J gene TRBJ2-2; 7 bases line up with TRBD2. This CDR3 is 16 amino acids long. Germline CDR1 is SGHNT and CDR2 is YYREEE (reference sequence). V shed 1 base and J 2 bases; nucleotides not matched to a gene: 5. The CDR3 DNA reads TGTGCCAGCAGCTTGATTAGCGGGCCTAACACCGGGGAGCTGTTTTTT. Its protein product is CASSLISGPNTGELFF.

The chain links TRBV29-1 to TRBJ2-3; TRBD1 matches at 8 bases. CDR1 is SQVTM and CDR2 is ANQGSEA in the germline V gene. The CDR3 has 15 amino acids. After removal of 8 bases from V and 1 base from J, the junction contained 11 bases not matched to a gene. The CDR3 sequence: CSWTKDRVGTDTQYF. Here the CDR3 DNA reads TGCAGCTGGACTAAGGACAGGGTTGGCACAGATACGCAGTATTTT.

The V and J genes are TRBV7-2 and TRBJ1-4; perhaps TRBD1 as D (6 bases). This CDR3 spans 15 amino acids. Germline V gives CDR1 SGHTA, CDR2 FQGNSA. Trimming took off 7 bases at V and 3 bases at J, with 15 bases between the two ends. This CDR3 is CASKRGGFANEKLFF. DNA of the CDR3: TGTGCCAGCAAAAGAGGGGGATTCGCTAATGAAAAACTGTTTTTT.

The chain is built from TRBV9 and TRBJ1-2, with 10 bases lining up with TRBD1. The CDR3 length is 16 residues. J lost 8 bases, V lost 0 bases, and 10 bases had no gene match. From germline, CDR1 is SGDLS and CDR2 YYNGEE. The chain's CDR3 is CASSVAPGQGYQGYTF. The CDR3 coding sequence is TGTGCCAGCAGCGTAGCACCGGGACAGGGGTATCAAGGCTACACCTTC.

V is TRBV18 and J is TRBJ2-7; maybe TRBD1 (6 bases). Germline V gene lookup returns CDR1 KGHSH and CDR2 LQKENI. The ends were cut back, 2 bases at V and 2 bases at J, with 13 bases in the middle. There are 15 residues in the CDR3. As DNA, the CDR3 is TGTGCCAGCTCACCATGGGCAGGGGCACCCTACGAGCAGTACTTC. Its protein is CASSPWAGAPYEQYF.

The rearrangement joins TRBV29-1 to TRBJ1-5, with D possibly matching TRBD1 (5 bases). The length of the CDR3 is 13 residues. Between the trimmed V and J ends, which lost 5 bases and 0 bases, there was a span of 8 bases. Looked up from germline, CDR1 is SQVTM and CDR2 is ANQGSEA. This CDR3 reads CSVSGHSNQPQHF. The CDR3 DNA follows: TGCAGCGTTTCTGGACATAGCAATCAGCCCCAGCATTTT.

CDR3 DNA sequence: TGCAGCGGTGCCCAGGTGAACACTGAAGCTTTCTTT. Translated: CSGAQVNTEAFF. The chain has TRBV29-1 and TRBJ1-1; D is unclear. With 7 bases removed from V and 0 bases from J, the gap between germline ends came to 9 bases. CDR1 and CDR2 (germline): SQVTM, ANQGSEA. The CDR3 is 12 amino acids.

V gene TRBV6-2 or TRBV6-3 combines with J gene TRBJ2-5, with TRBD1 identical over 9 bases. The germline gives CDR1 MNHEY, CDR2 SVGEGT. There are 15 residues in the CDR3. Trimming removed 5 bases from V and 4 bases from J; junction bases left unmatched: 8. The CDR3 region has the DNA TGTGCCAGCAGTGAGACAGGGGGTGAGGTAGAGACCCAGTACTTC. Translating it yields CASSETGGEVETQYF.